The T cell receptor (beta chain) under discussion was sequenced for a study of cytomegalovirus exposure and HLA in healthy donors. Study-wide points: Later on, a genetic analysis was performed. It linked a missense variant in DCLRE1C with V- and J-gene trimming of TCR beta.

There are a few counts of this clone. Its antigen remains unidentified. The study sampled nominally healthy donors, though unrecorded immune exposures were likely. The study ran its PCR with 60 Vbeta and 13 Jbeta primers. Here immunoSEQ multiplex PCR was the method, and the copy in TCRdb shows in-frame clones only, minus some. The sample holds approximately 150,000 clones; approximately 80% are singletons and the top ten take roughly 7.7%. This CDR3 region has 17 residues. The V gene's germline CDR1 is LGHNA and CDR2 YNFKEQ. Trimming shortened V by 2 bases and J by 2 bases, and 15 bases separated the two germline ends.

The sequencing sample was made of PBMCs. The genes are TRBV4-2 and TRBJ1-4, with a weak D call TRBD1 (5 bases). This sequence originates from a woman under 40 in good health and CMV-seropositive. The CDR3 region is CASSQLFDRATNEKLFF. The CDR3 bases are TGTGCCAGCAGCCAACTATTCGACAGAGCTACTAATGAAAAACTGTTTTTT.